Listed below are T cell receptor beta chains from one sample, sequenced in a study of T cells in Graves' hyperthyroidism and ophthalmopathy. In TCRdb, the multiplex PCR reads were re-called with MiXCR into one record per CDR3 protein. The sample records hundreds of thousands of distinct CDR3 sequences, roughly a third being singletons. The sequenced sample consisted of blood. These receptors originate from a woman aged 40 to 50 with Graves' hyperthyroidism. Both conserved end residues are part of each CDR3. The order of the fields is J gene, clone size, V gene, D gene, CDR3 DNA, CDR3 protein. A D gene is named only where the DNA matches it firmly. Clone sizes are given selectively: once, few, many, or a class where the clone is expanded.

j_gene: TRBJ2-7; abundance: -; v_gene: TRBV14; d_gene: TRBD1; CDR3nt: TGTGCCAGCAGCCGAGGAGGACAGGGAGGTAGCGATGCGCAGTACTTC; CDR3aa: CASSRGGQGGSDAQYF
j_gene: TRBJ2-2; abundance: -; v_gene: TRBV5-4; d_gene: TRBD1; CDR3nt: TGTGCCAGCAGCCTAACAGGGGTGAGCACCGGGGAGCTGTTTTTT; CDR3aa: CASSLTGVSTGELFF
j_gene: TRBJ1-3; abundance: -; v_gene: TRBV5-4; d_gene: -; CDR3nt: TGTGCCAGCAGTTTCCCATCCAGGGCGGGAAACACCATATATTTT; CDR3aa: CASSFPSRAGNTIYF
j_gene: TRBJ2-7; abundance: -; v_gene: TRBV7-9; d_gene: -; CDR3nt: TGTGCCAGCAGGCCCCCGACGGGGGAGTACGTCCAGCAGTACTTC; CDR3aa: CASRPPTGEYVQQYF
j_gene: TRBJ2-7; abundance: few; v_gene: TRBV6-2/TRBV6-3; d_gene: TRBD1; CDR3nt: TGTGCCAGCAGTTCCATCGTCGGACAGGGTCTGTACGAGCAGTACTTC; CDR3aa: CASSSIVGQGLYEQYF
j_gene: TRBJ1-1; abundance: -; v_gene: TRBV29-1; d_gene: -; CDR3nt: TGCAGCGTCTCGACCGGGTCAGGTACTGAAGCTTTCTTT; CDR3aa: CSVSTGSGTEAFF
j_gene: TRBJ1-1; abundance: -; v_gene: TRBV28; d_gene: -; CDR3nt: TGTGCCAGCAGTTCAAAACAGGGCCCTGAAGCTTTCTTT; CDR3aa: CASSSKQGPEAFF
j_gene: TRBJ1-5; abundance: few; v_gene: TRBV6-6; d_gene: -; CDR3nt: TGTGCCAGCAGTTACCCGGTCCGGGTGCCCCAGCATTTT; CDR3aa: CASSYPVRVPQHF
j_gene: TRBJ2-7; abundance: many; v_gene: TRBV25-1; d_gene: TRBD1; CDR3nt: TGTGCCAGCAGTGGGAGGGACAGGGGGTCCTACGAGCAGTACTTC; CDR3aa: CASSGRDRGSYEQYF
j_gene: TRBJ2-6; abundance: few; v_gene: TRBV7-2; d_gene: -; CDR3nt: TGTGCCAGCAGTTTAGGGCGCCAGGGGCCCTCTGGGGCCAACGTCCTGACTTTC; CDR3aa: CASSLGRQGPSGANVLTF
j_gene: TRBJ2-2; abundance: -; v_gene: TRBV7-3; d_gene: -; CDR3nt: TGTGCCAGCAGCCACGCTGAGGGGGTTGGCTATTCCGGGGAGCTGTTTTTT; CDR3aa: CASSHAEGVGYSGELFF
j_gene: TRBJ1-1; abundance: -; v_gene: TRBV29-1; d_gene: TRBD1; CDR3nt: TGCAGCGTTGAAGATCAAAGACTGTGGAGGCGGACAGGGAACACTGAAGCTTTCTTT; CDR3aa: CSVEDQRLWRRTGNTEAFF
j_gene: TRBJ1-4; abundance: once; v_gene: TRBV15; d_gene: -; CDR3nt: TGTGCCACCAGCAGGGACGGTGAAAAACTGTTTTTT; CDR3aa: CATSRDGEKLFF
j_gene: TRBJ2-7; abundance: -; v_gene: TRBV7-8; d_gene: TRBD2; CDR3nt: TGTGCCAGCAGCGCGCCGGGACTAGCGGCCCCCCCGTTCTACGAGCAGTACTTC; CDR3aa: CASSAPGLAAPPFYEQYF
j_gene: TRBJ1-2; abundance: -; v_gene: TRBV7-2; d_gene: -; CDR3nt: TGCGCCAGCAGCCAGGGGCCCAGGGTCGGGGGCTACACCTTC; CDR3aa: CASSQGPRVGGYTF
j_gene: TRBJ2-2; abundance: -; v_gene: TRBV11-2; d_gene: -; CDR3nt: TGTGCCAGCAGCTTGGGTCAGAATACGAACACCGGGGAGCTGTTTTTT; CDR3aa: CASSLGQNTNTGELFF
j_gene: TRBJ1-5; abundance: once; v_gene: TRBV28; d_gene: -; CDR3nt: TGTGCCAGCAGTTTGTTCCCCGGGGAGCCCCAGCATTTT; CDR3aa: CASSLFPGEPQHF
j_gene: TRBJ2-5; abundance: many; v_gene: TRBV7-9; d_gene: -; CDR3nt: TGTGCCAGCAGCTTCGGGCAAGAGACCCAGTACTTC; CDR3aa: CASSFGQETQYF
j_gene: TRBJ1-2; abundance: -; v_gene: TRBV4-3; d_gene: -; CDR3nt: TGCGCCAGCAGCCAAGACCATGGCTACACCTTC; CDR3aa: CASSQDHGYTF
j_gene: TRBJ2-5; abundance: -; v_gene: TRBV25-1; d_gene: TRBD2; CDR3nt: TGTGCCAGCAGTGAATGGGAGGGGCTGGAGACCCAGTACTTC; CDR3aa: CASSEWEGLETQYF
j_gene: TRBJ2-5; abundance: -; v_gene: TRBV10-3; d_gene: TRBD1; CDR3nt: TGTGCCATCAGCTCAGGGGGTTCCCAGTACTTC; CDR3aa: CAISSGGSQYF
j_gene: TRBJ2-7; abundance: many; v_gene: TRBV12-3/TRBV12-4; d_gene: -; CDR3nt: TGTGCCACCACCCACCTGGGGCTTGACGAGCAGTACTTC; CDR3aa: CATTHLGLDEQYF
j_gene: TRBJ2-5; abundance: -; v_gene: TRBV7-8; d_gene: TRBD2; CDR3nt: TGTGCCAGCAGCTTAGCGCTAGCGGGAGCAGATACGCAGTACTTC; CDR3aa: CASSLALAGADTQYF
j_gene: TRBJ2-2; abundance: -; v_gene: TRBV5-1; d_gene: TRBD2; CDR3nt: TGCGCCAGCAGCTCTATAGCGGGAGGAAACACCGGGGAGCTGTTTTTT; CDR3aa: CASSSIAGGNTGELFF
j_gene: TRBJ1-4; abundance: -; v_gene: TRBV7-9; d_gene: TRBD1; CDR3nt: TGTGCCAGCAGTAGACCAGGGGGGGCTAATGAAAAACTGTTTTTT; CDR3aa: CASSRPGGANEKLFF
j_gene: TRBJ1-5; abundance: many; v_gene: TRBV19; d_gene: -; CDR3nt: TGTGCCAGTAGTACTTTGGGGGGCAATCAGCCCCAGCATTTT; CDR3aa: CASSTLGGNQPQHF
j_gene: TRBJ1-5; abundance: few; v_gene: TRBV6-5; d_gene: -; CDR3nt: TGTGCCAGCAGTTACTCACAGGACAATCAGCCCCAGCATTTT; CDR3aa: CASSYSQDNQPQHF
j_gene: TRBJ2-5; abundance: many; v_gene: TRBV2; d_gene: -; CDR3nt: TGTGCCAGTCAGGGACAAGAGACCCAGTACTTC; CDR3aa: CASQGQETQYF
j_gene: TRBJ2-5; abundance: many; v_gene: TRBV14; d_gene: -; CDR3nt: TGTGCCAGCAGCCAAGGTTCCGGGGGGCTGACGTCTGAGACCCAGTACTTC; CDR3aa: CASSQGSGGLTSETQYF
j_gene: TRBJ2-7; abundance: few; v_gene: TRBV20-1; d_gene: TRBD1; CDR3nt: TGCAGTGCTAGAGGAGGACAGGGGGCCTACGAGCAGTACTTC; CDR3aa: CSARGGQGAYEQYF
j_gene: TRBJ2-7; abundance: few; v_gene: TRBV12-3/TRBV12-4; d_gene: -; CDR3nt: TGTGCCAGCACCACTAAGGGGCTCTACGAGCAGTACTTC; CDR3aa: CASTTKGLYEQYF
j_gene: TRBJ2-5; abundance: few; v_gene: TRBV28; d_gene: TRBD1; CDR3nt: TGTGCCAGCAGTTTAGGGGGACAGGGGATGCAGACCCAGTACTTC; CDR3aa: CASSLGGQGMQTQYF
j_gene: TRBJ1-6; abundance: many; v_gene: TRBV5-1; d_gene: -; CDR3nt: TGCGCCAGCAGCTTGACGGCTAATAATTCACCCCTCCACTTT; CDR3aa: CASSLTANNSPLHF
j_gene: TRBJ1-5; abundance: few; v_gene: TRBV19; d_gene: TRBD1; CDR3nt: TGTGCCACAACGACAGGGGTAGGCAATCAGCCCCAGCATTTT; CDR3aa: CATTTGVGNQPQHF
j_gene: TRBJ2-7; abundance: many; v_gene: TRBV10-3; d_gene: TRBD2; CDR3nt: TGTGCCACCTCCGGGACACCTGAACCACTAGCGGGGACCTACGAGCAGTACTTC; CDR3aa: CATSGTPEPLAGTYEQYF
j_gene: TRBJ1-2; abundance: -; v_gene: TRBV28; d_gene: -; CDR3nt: TGTGCCAGCAGTACCCCGAGATGGTATGGCTACACCTTC; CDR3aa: CASSTPRWYGYTF
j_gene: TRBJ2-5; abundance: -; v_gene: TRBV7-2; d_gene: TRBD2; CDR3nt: TGTGCCAGCAGCTTAGCGTTGGCGGGGGAAGAGACCCAGTACTTC; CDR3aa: CASSLALAGEETQYF
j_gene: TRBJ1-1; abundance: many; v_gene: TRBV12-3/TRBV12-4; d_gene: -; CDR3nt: TGTGCCAGCACCACACAAGGCTCTGAAGCTTTCTTT; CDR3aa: CASTTQGSEAFF
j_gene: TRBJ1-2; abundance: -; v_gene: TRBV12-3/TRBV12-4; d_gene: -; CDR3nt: TGTGCCAGCAGTTTCGATCCAGCCTCGGGTGGCTACACCTTC; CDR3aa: CASSFDPASGGYTF
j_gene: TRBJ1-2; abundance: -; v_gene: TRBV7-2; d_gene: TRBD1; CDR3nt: TGTGCCAGCAGCCCTACGACAGGGATTAACTATGGCTACACCTTC; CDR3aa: CASSPTTGINYGYTF
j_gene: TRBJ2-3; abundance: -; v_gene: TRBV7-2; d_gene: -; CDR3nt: TGTGCCAGCGTAAAGGGGGTCCGATCAGAAACACAGTATTTT; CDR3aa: CASVKGVRSETQYF
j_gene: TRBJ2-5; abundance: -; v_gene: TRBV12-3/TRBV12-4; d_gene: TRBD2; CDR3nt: TGTGCCAGCAGTGCCTCACCGGGACTAGCGGGGGGGAACTTC; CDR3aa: CASSASPGLAGGNF
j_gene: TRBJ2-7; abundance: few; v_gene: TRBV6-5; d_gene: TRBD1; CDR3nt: TGTGCCAGCAATCCTTTAGGACAGGGACCTTACGAGCAGTACTTC; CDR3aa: CASNPLGQGPYEQYF
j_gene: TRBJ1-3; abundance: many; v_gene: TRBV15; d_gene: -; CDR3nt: TGTGCCACCAGCAGAGGTCAGCCACTCTCTGGAAACACCATATATTTT; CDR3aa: CATSRGQPLSGNTIYF
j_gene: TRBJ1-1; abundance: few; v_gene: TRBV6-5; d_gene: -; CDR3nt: TGTGCCAGCAGTCCTGCAATGGGGGACACTGAAGCTTTCTTT; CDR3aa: CASSPAMGDTEAFF
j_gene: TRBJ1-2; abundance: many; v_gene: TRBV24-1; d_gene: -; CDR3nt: TGTGCCACCAGTGATAGGGGTGATGGCTACACCTTC; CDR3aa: CATSDRGDGYTF
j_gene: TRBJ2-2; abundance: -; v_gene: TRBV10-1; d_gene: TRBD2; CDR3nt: TGCGCCAATGAGAACGGTCTAGCGGGGGCCCCGAACACCGGGGAGCTGTTTTTT; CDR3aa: CANENGLAGAPNTGELFF
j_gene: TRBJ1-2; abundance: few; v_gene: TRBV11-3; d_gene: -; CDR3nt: TGTGCCAGCAGCTTAGCGGGTCCCTCTGGCTACACCTTC; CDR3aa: CASSLAGPSGYTF
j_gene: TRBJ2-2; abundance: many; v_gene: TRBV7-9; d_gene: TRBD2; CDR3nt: TGTGCCAGCAGCTTAAGTTTGGGACTAGCCAACACCGGGGAGCTGTTTTTT; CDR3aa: CASSLSLGLANTGELFF
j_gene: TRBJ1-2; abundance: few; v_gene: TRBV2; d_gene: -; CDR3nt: TGTGCCAGCAGAATAAGTCCTTATGGCTACACCTTC; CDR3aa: CASRISPYGYTF
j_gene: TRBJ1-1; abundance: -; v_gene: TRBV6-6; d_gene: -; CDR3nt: TGTGCCAGCAGTCCCAAATTTTTCCGGAACACTGAAGCTTTCTTT; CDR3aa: CASSPKFFRNTEAFF
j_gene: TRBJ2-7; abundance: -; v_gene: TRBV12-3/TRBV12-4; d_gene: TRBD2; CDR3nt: TGTGCCAGCAGACTGAGCGGGACGGGCTACGAGCAGTACTTC; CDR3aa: CASRLSGTGYEQYF
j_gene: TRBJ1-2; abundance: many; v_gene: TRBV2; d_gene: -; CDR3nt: TGTGCCAGCACCGAAGCGCAGCGGGGGCTGGGCGGCTACACCTTC; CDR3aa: CASTEAQRGLGGYTF
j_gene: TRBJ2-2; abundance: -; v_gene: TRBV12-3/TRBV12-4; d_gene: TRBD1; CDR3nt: TGTGCCAGCAGTCATGGGACAGGGGGCACCGGGGAGCTGTTTTTT; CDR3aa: CASSHGTGGTGELFF
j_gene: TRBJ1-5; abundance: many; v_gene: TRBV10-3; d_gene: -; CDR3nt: TGTGCCATCAGTGAGGGCCAGGGAAGAGGTCAGCCCCAGCATTTT; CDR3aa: CAISEGQGRGQPQHF
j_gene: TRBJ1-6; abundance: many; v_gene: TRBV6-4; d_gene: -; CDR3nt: TGTGCCAGCAGAAGAGGCCGGGGGATTAATTCACCCCTCCACTTT; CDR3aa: CASRRGRGINSPLHF
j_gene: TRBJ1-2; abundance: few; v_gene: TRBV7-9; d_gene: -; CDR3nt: TGTGCCAGCAGCCCTGCAGGGTGGCGGGGCTACACCTTC; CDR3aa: CASSPAGWRGYTF
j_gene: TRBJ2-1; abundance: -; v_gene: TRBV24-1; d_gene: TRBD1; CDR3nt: TGTGCCACCAGTGACGACGGACAGGGAAGGTCGCATGAGCAGTTCTTC; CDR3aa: CATSDDGQGRSHEQFF
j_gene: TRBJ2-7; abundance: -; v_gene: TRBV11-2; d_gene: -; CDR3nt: TGTGCCAGCAGCTTACGGGGAGCCACGGAATTC; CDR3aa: CASSLRGATEF
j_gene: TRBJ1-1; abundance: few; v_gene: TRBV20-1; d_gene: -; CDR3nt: TGCAGTGCTAGAGATCGGCGGATAGGGCGGAACACTGAAGCTTTCTTT; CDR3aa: CSARDRRIGRNTEAFF